This TCR beta chain was captured by sequencing in a study of shared clonotypes between healthy human individuals. The repertoire was sequenced with immunoSEQ multiplex PCR; TCRdb's copy has only in-frame clones and lacks some. The sample includes about 380,000 clones, around 96% of them seen just once. CDR1 is SGHRS, CDR2 YFSETQ, per germline. The CDR3 loop spans 14 amino acids. Between the trimmed V and J ends, which lost 5 bases and 2 bases, there was a span of 11 bases. This receptor was taken from a young man in good health. The chain recombines TRBV5-1 with TRBJ2-1; perhaps TRBD1 as D (6 bases). Material: memory CD8+ T cells sorted from blood. Documented subset: CD45RO+ cells pooled with CCR7-negative TemRA cells. The CDR3 nucleotides read TGCGCCAGCAGACCGGGACATACCTACAATGAGCAGTTCTTC. It yields the protein CASRPGHTYNEQFF. Full variable domain (remainder filled in from reference TRBV5-1 and TRBJ2-1): KAGVTQTPRYLIKTRGQQVTLSCSPISGHRSVSWYQQTPGQGLQFLFEYFSETQRNKGNFPGRFSGRQFSNSRSEMNVSTLELGDSALYLCASRPGHTYNEQFFGPGTRLTVL.